This entry lists 17 T cell receptor beta chains sequenced from one sample in a study of cytomegalovirus exposure and HLA in healthy donors listed by TCRdb under 2017. Receptor libraries were prepared by the immunoSEQ multiplex PCR assay. For the multiplex PCR, a mixture combining 60 forward primers for TCR Vbeta segments and 13 reverse primers for TCR Jbeta segments was used. TCRdb took over this immuneACCESS table, retaining in-frame rearrangements with V and J assigned. Such tables are incomplete; in checked studies, under half of the missing clones stem from an unresolved V gene, and the remainder is unexplained. This sample lists around 59,000 clones; about 80% were detected once. The ten top clones hold about 4% of the sample. The specimen was PBMCs. The source of these receptors is a woman between 35 and 50 years old in good health and CMV-seronegative.

The chain uses TRBV30 and TRBJ2-5; 8 bases fit TRBD2. V was clipped by 1 base and J by 5 bases; unmatched bases: 9. The V gene's germline CDR1 is GTSNPN and CDR2 SVGIG (reference sequence). The CDR3 has 15 residues. The CDR3 protein is CAWSAAGGPLETQYF. CDR3 nucleotide sequence: TGTGCCTGGAGTGCCGCGGGGGGCCCACTGGAGACCCAGTACTTC.

The gene calls are TRBV27 and TRBJ1-2; D is possibly TRBD1 (6 bases). Germline V CDR1 and CDR2: MNHEY, SMNVEV (reference sequence). The CDR3 totals 16 residues. V was shortened by 0 bases and J by 4 bases, with 15 bases between the two germline ends. The CDR3 DNA sequence: TGTGCCAGCAGTTTATCGTGGTCGCAGGGGATCTATGGCTACACCTTC. Its translation: CASSLSWSQGIYGYTF.

This chain joins TRBV6-1 and TRBJ1-5; D is possibly TRBD1 (6 bases). The V end lost 2 bases, the J end lost 0 bases, and 17 bases lay between the germline ends. This CDR3 contains 18 residues. Germline assignment: CDR1 MNHNS and CDR2 SASEGT. The CDR3 DNA reads as TGTGCCAGCAGTGAAAATCTACTCCAGGGGTATAGCAATCAGCCCCAGCATTTT. Protein: CASSENLLQGYSNQPQHF.

This clone has just a few counts. The CDR3 sequence is CASSFGSYGYTF. Written as DNA, the CDR3 is TGTGCCAGCAGTTTTGGGAGCTATGGCTACACCTTC. The chain links TRBV28 to TRBJ1-2, with D uncertain. Trimming cost V 3 bases and J 4 bases, with 6 bases left between them. The CDR3 totals 12 residues. CDR1 and CDR2 (germline): MDHEN, SYDVKM.

This clone was seen more than once but under ten times. The J gene is TRBJ2-7, the V gene TRBV6-5; 8 bases align to TRBD1. Per germline, CDR1 MNHEY and CDR2 SVGAGI. This CDR3 contains 15 residues. Trimming cost V 0 bases and J 7 bases; bases outside gene matches: 8. CDR3 nucleotide sequence: TGTGCCAGCAGTTACTCGCCGGACAGGGTACGTGAGCAGTACTTC. Its translation: CASSYSPDRVREQYF.

This clone was seen only once. V and J are TRBV10-2 and TRBJ1-1; D is unresolved. The ends were cut back, 4 bases at V and 1 base at J, with 7 bases in the middle. Germline V gene data show CDR1 as WSHSY and CDR2 as SAAADI. The CDR3 contains 13 residues. CDR3 in amino acids: CASSGRGNTEAFF. The CDR3 DNA is TGCGCCAGCAGTGGTAGAGGGAACACTGAAGCTTTCTTT.

This chain joins TRBV14 and TRBJ1-3, with 7 nucleotides matching TRBD1. CDR3 length: 15 amino acids. Trimming removed 0 bases from V and 8 bases from J; junction bases left unmatched: 7. Germline V gene lookup returns CDR1 SGHDN and CDR2 FVKESK. The CDR3 DNA sequence: TGTGCCAGCAGCCAAGATTTGTCCAGGGGGGACACCATATATTTT. Translated: CASSQDLSRGDTIYF.

The chain links TRBV12-5 to TRBJ2-7; D not certain. The V end lost 1 base, the J end lost 0 bases, and 4 bases lay between the germline ends. The CDR3 has 13 residues. The germline CDR1 and CDR2 sequences are LGHNT and FRNRAP. The chain's CDR3 is CASGLDGSYEQYF. In nucleotides, the CDR3 is TGTGCTAGTGGTTTGGACGGCTCCTACGAGCAGTACTTC.

The chain has TRBV7-6 and TRBJ2-7; 10 bases match TRBD1. The CDR3 extends over 17 amino acids. V dropped 1 base and J dropped 5; count of bases not matched to a gene: 11. CDR1 is SGHVS, CDR2 FNYEAQ, per germline. This CDR3 is CASSLEAGQGLNDEQYF. The CDR3 nucleotides read TGTGCCAGCAGCTTAGAGGCGGGACAGGGGCTAAACGACGAGCAGTACTTC.

The V gene is TRBV4-1, the J gene TRBJ2-5; weak D call: TRBD1 (6 bases). In germline, CDR1 is MGHRA, CDR2 YSYEKL. The length of the CDR3 is 14 residues. The V and J ends lost 4 bases and 3 bases respectively, with 12 bases between them. The CDR3 sequence is CASSPVTGEETQYF. The CDR3 nucleotides read TGCGCCAGCAGCCCGGTGACAGGTGAAGAGACCCAGTACTTC.

The gene calls are TRBV2 and TRBJ2-7; 13 nucleotides line up with TRBD2. Trimming removed 6 bases from V and 2 bases from J; junction bases left unmatched: 4. CDR3 size: 15 residues. Germline-derived CDR1 and CDR2 are SNHLY and FYNNEI. CDR3 sequence reads: CASRDGLAGAYEQYF. DNA of the CDR3: TGTGCCAGCAGAGACGGACTAGCGGGAGCCTACGAGCAGTACTTC.

The chain carries TRBV7-3 and TRBJ2-7, with a weak D call TRBD1 (5 bases). From germline, CDR1 is SGHTA and CDR2 FQGTGA. V was clipped by 3 bases and J by 2 bases, with 11 bases between them. The CDR3 is made up of 14 amino acids. The DNA of the CDR3 is TGTGCCAGCAGCTTTCAGGGCGGTACCTACGAGCAGTACTTC. This gives the protein CASSFQGGTYEQYF.

CDR3 sequence (DNA): TGTGCCAGCAGCGTAGAGCCAGGGTCCAACTACGAGCAGTACTTC. Translating gives CASSVEPGSNYEQYF. The rearrangement uses TRBV9 and TRBJ2-7, with D possibly TRBD1 on 5 matching bases. CDR1 and CDR2 from the germline V gene are SGDLS and YYNGEE. The CDR3 totals 15 residues. The V end lost 0 bases, the J end lost 3 bases, and 13 bases lay between the germline ends.

The CDR3 protein is CASGQGHQDTQYF. The CDR3 region has the DNA TGTGCCAGCGGACAGGGGCATCAAGATACGCAGTATTTT. The genes are TRBV6-4 and TRBJ2-3; 9 bases are a match to TRBD1. Germline-derived CDR1 and CDR2 are MRHNA and SNTAGT. V lost 8 bases and J lost 5; bases outside the gene matches: 5. The length of the CDR3 is 13 residues.

This clone was counted between two and nine times. The chain employs TRBV27 and TRBJ1-1; D gene ambiguous. The germline V gene has CDR1 MNHEY and CDR2 SMNVEV (reference sequence). V dropped 6 bases and J dropped 2 bases, with 16 bases sitting between them. The CDR3 is 15 residues long. The CDR3 DNA reads as TGTGCCAGCAGCCGGGAATGGGAGAGAAACACTGAAGCTTTCTTT. This sequence encodes CASSREWERNTEAFF.

V gene TRBV10-1 combines with J gene TRBJ2-1, with TRBD1 matching 11 bases. Germline values: CDR1 WNHNN, CDR2 SYGVQD (reference sequence). J was trimmed by 5 bases and V by 3 bases; bases with no gene match: 3. This CDR3 contains 15 residues. CDR3 region: CASSDGTGGHNEQFF. The CDR3 region has the DNA TGCGCCAGCAGTGATGGGACAGGGGGACACAATGAGCAGTTCTTC.

This clone was recorded once. The genes are TRBV5-1 and TRBJ2-3, with unresolved D. V was clipped by 2 bases and J by 0 bases, with 13 bases between them. This CDR3 has 16 residues. Germline V gene lookup returns CDR1 SGHRS and CDR2 YFSETQ. CDR3 nucleotide sequence: TGCGCCAGCAGCTTTGGAAATGCCGGGAGCACAGATACGCAGTATTTT. Its protein is CASSFGNAGSTDTQYF.